A selection of T cell receptor beta chains follows, all from one sample in a study of cytomegalovirus exposure and HLA in healthy donors. The data were produced by immunoSEQ multiplex PCR, yet TCRdb's version contains in-frame clones alone and is incomplete. The table has roughly 100,000 clones, about 88% seen once. What was sequenced was PBMCs. The receptors here all came from a woman under 30 in good health and CMV-seropositive. Both conserved end residues are part of each CDR3. A D gene is named only where the DNA matches it firmly. Clone size appears in some rows only: once, few, many, or a class for an expanded clone.

>TRBV4-1|TRBD2|TRBJ2-7|NA
CASGREGVKASGRYEQYF
TGCGCCAGCGGAAGAGAAGGCGTAAAGGCTAGCGGGAGGTACGAGCAGTACTTC
>TRBV11-3|NA|TRBJ1-2|NA
CASSLDRNGYTF
TGTGCCAGCAGCTTAGACAGGAATGGCTACACCTTC
>TRBV25-1|NA|TRBJ1-3|NA
CASGQGLAGNTIYF
TGTGCCAGCGGTCAGGGATTAGCTGGAAACACCATATATTTT
>TRBV5-1|NA|TRBJ2-7|few
CASSFTGDSDEQYF
TGCGCCAGCAGCTTCACCGGGGATAGCGACGAGCAGTACTTC
>TRBV11-2|NA|TRBJ1-5|NA
CASSLEGRQPQHF
TGTGCCAGCAGCTTAGAGGGCAGGCAGCCCCAGCATTTT
>TRBV5-1|NA|TRBJ2-5|NA
CASTEGGTQYF
TGCGCCAGCACTGAGGGAGGGACCCAGTACTTC
>TRBV4-1|NA|TRBJ1-1|NA
CASSQQWGPTEAFF
TGCGCCAGCAGCCAACAGTGGGGGCCAACTGAAGCTTTCTTT
>TRBV11-3|NA|TRBJ2-5|NA
CASSPQGSHETQYF
TGTGCCAGCAGCCCGCAGGGGAGCCACGAGACCCAGTACTTC
>TRBV5-1|TRBD1|TRBJ1-3|NA
CASSLGPGQGNTIYF
TGCGCCAGCAGCTTGGGACCGGGACAGGGAAACACCATATATTTT
>TRBV9|NA|TRBJ2-5|NA
CASSQTSWAKETQYF
TGTGCCAGCAGCCAAACCTCCTGGGCCAAGGAGACCCAGTACTTC
>TRBV6-5|NA|TRBJ1-3|once
CASSGGVGSGNTIYF
TGTGCCAGCTCCGGGGGGGTAGGCTCTGGAAACACCATATATTTT